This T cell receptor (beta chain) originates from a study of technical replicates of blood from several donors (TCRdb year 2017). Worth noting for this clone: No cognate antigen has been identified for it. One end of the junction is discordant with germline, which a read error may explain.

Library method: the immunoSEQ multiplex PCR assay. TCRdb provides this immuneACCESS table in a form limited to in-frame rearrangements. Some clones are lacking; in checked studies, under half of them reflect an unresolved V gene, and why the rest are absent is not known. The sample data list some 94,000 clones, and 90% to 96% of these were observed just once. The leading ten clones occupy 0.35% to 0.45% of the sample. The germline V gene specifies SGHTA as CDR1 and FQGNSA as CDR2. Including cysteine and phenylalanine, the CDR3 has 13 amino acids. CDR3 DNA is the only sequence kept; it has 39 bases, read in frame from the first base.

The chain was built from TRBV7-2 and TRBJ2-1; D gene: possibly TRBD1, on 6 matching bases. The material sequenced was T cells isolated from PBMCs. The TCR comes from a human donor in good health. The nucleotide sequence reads TGTGCCAGCAGCGTTACTGGGGGCAGGAAGGTCCTCTTC. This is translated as CASSVTGGRKVLF.